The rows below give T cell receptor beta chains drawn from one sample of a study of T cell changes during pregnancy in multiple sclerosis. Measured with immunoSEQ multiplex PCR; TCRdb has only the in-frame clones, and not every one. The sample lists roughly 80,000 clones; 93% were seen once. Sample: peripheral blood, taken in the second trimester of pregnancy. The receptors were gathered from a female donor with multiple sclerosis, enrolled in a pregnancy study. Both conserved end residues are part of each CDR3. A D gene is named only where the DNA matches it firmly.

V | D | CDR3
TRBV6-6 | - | CASRGYKGSSNQPQHF
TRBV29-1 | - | CSVELGYEQYF
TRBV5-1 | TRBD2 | CASRVGLAGGQGSYNEQFF
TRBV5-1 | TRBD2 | CASSLGTSGASSTDTQYF
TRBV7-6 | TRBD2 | CASRSGTSGGSGEQFF
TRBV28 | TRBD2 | CASSFSGGAYEQYF
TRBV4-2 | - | CASSPSGSVMNTEAFF
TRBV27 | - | CASRKSRVYNTNSPLHF
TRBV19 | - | CASSIMGPNQPQHF
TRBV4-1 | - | CASSLIPGADTQYF
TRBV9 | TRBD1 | CASSVGTGVFSGNTIYF
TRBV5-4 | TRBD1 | CASSPFGGGGQGFYGYTF
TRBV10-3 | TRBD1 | CAISEPDRGRYNEQFF
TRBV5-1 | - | CASSPGLANTGELFF
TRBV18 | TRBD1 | CASSPLADRGLGNQPQHF
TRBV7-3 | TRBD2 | CASSLRPGLGTDTQYF
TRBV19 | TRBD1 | CASSPGTVPNIQYF
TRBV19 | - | CASSIVPFYQPQHF
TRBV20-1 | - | CSVRRETQYF
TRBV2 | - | CASSEPRQVPMNTEAFF
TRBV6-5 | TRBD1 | CASTALGQGYSPLHF
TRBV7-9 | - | CASSRDTDTQYF
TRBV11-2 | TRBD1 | CASSLGTDLYEQYF
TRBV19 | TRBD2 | CASSWTSGGAMGETQYF
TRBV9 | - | CASIGDTGELFF
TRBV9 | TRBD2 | CASSARTSGTDEQFF
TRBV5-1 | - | CASSLGGGASETQYF
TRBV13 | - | CASSSRGNEQFF
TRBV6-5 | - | CASKGALPSDTQYF
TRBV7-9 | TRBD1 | CASSMDQGAVTEAFF
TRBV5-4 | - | CASTPLGGETQYF
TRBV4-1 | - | CASSHPQGLNTEAFF
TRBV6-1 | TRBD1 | CASSGTPGQGGQPQHF
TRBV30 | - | CAWSARGSGGYTF
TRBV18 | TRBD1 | CASSTTGDQPQHF
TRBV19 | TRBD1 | CASSATGGRVEQYF
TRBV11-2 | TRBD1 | CASSVGRDRGHEQYF
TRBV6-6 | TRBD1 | CASRRGTGNEQYF
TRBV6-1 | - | CASSDRVLNSPLHF
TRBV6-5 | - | CASSSFGGYTF
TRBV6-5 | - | CASSTDSYEQYF
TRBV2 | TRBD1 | CASRPGTGIGGYTF
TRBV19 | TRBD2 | CASRGTSGFETQYF
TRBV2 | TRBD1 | CARTKDRGLFNEQFF
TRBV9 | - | CASSVLGRGTQYF
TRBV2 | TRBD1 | CASSGQGRAGGYTF
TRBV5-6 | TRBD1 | CASSDWGQGPEQYF
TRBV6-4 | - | CASRQFAGMTTEAFF
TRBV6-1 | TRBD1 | CASSEWGQWDQPQHF
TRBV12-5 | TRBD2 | CATGLAGDLSYEQYF
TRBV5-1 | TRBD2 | CASSRTTLAGGDTGELFF
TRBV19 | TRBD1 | CASSSGTGTYEQYF
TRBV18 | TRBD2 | CASSPGYGTSYEQYF
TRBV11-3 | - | CASSFEYQETQYF
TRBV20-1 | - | CSARERERPHF
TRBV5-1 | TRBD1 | CASSMADRGDEAFF
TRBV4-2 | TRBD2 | CATGTSGSYNEQFF
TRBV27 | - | CASSLRGTDTQYF